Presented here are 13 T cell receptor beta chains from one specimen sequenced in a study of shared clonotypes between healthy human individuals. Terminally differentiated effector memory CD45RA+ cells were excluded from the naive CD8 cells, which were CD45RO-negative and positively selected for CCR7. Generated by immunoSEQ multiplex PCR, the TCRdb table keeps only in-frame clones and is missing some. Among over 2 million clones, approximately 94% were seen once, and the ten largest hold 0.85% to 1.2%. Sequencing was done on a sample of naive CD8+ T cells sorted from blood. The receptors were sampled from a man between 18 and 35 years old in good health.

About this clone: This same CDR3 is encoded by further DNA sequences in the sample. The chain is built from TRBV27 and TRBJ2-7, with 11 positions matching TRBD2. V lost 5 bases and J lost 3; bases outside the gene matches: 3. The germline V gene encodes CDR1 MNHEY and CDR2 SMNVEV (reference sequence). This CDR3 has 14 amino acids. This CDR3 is CASSPGLAGYEQYF. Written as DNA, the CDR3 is TGTGCCAGCAGTCCAGGACTAGCGGGCTACGAGCAGTACTTC.

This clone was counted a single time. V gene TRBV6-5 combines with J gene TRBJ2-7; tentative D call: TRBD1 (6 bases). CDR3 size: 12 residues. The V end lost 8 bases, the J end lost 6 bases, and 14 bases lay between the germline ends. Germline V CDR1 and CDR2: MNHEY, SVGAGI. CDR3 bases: TGTGCCAGCGGCCAGGGGTGGCGCGAGCAGTACTTC. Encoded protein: CASGQGWREQYF.

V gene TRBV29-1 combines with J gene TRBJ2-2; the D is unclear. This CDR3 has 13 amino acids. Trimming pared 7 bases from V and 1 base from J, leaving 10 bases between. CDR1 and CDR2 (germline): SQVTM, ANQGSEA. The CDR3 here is CSALPVNTGELFF. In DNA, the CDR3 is TGCAGCGCACTCCCGGTGAACACCGGGGAGCTGTTTTTT.

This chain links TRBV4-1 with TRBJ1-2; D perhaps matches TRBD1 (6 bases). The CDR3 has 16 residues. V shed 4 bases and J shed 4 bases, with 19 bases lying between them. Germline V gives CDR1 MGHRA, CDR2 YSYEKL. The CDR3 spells CASSPSKEGGLYGYTF. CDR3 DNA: TGCGCCAGCAGCCCAAGCAAGGAAGGGGGACTCTATGGCTACACCTTC.

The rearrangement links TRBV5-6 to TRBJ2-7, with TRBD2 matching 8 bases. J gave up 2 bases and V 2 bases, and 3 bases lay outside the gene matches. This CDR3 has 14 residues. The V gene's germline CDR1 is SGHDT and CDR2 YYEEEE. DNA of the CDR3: TGTGCCAGCAGCTTCGGGGGGGCTCCCTACGAGCAGTACTTC. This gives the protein CASSFGGAPYEQYF.

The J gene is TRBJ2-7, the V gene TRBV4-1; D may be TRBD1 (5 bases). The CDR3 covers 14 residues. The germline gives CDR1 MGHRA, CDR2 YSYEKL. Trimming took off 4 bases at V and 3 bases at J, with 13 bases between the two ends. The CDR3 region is CASSLTETDYEQYF. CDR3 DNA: TGCGCCAGCAGCCTGACAGAGACAGACTACGAGCAGTACTTC.

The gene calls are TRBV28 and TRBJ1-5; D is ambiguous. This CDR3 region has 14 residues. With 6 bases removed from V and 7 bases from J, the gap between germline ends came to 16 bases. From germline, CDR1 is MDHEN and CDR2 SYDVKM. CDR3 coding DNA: TGTGCCAGCAGCTTTGGGCGGGGAGGACAGCCCCAGCATTTT. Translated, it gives CASSFGRGGQPQHF.

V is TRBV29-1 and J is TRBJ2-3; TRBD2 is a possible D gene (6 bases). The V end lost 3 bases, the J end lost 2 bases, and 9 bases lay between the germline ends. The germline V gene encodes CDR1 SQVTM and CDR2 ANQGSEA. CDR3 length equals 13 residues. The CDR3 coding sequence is TGCAGCGTTGACGGGGGATTCACAGATACGCAGTATTTT. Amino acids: CSVDGGFTDTQYF.

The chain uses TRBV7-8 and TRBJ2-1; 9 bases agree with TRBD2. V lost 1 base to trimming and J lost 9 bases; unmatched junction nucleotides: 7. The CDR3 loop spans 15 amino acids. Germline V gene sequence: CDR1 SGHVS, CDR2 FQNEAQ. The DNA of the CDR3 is TGTGCCAGCAGCTTAGAAGGTCTAGCGGGGAGTGAGCAGTTCTTC. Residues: CASSLEGLAGSEQFF.

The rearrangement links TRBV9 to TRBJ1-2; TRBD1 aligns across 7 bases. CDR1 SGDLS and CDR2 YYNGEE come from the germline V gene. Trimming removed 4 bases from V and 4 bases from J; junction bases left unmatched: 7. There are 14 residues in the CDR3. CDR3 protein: CASSPGTDIYGYTF. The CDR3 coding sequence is TGTGCCAGCAGCCCGGGGACAGACATCTATGGCTACACCTTC. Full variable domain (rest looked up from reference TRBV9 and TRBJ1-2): DSGVTQTPKHLITATGQRVTLRCSPRSGDLSVYWYQQSLDQGLQFLIQYYNGEERAKGNILERFSAQQFPDLHSELNLSSLELGDSALYFCASSPGTDIYGYTFGSGTRLTVV.

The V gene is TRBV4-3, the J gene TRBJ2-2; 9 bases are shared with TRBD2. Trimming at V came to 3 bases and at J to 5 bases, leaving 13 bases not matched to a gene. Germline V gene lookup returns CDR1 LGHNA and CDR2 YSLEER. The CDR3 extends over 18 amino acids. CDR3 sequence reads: CASSQTPPGREGTGELFF. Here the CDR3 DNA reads TGCGCCAGCAGCCAGACACCCCCGGGGCGGGAGGGTACCGGGGAGCTGTTTTTT.

CDR3 sequence (DNA): TGTGCCAGCAGCGGTCCCGGGACAGGCCTCTATGGCTACACCTTC. Residues: CASSGPGTGLYGYTF. This chain uses TRBV11-1 with TRBJ1-2, with TRBD1 matching 8 bases. Germline V gene lookup returns CDR1 SGHAT and CDR2 FQDESV (reference sequence). V shed 5 bases, J shed 4 bases, and the junction held 9 bases outside the gene matches. There are 15 residues in the CDR3.

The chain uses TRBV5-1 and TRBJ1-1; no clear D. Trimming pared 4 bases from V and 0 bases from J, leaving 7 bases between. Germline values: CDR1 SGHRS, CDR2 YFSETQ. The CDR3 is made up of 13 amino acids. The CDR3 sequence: CASSAGLNTEAFF. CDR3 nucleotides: TGCGCCAGCAGCGCGGGCCTGAACACTGAAGCTTTCTTT. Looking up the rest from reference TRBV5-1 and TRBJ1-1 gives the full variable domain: KAGVTQTPRYLIKTRGQQVTLSCSPISGHRSVSWYQQTPGQGLQFLFEYFSETQRNKGNFPGRFSGRQFSNSRSEMNVSTLELGDSALYLCASSAGLNTEAFFGQGTRLTVV.